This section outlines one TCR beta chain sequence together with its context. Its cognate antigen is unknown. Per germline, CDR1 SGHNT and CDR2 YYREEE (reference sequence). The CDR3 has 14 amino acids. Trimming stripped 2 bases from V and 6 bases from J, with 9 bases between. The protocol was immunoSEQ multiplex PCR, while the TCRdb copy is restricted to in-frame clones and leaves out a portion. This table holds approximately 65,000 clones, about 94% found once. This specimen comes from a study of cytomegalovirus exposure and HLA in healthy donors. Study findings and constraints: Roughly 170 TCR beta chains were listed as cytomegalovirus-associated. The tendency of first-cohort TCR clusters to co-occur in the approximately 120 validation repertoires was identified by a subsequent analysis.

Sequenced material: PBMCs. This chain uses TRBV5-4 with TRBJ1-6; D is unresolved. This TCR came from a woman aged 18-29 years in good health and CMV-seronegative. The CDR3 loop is CASSLRQVNSPLHF. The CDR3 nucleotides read TGTGCCAGCAGCTTAAGACAAGTTAATTCACCCCTCCACTTT.